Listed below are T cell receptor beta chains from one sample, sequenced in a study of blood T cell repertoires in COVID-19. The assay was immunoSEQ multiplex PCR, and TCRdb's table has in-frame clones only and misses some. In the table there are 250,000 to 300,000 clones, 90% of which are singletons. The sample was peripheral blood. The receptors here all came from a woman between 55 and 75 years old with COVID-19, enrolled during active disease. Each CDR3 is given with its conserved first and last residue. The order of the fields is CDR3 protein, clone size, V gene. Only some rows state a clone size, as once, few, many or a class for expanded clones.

CATSRDLGSSGQETQYF - TRBV15
CATSRDQTRRISYEQYF - TRBV15
CASSIGGGQGNQPQHF - TRBV19
CASSAGVGSYNEQFF - TRBV25-1
CASSLRLAGGTYEQYF once TRBV7-2
CASSSKSGAYEQYF - TRBV5-4
CASSGTGANTGELFF - TRBV2
CASSQTSGQGRGNTIYF - TRBV3-1/TRBV3-2
CASSWGRGEEKLFF - TRBV19
CASSVGQGSNTGELFF - TRBV9
CASSQLPGTPYEQYF - TRBV14
CASSIGSRGLEQFF - TRBV19
CASSYSPGDTEAFF - TRBV6-5
CATSAAGGGAYNEQFF once TRBV24-1
CASSRGTEAFF - TRBV7-9
CASSAGGSYEQYF - TRBV9
CASSPPRGGIKTQYF once TRBV11-1
CASKEAAPNEKLFF - TRBV19
CASSQGMNTEAFF - TRBV10-1
CASSSPGTLRRQYF - TRBV7-2
CASSQDGNEQFF - TRBV3-1/TRBV3-2
CASSIGGGRNYGYTF - TRBV19
CASSLIVAYGYTF - TRBV7-2
CASSDRGRSYTF - TRBV6-1
CASSLRWRTAKETQYF - TRBV7-2
CASSFGQHQPQHF - TRBV3-1/TRBV3-2
CASSQEFGAVEAFF - TRBV4-2
CASSLADGIYEQYF - TRBV7-2
CASSLARTGMHSPLHF - TRBV7-9
CAWSVHKVTGDYGYTF once TRBV30
CASSLEGGLADTQYF once TRBV11-1